Below, 6 T cell receptor beta chains from the same sample are listed, as sequenced in a study of T cells in Graves' hyperthyroidism and ophthalmopathy. RNA transcripts gave rise to amplified TCR beta CDR3 regions. HTBI primers were employed in a first-round RT-PCR of the TCR CDR3. TCRdb re-called the multiplex PCR reads with MiXCR, one entry per CDR3 protein. Of about 350,000 distinct CDR3 sequences listed, around 13% are singletons. The sequenced sample was blood. These receptors were collected from a woman aged 25 to 45 with Graves' hyperthyroidism.

The sample holds many counts of this clonotype. CDR3 region: CASSVQGAGEQYF. CDR3 nucleotides: TGTGCCAGCAGTGTACAGGGGGCAGGGGAGCAGTACTTC. The gene calls are TRBV27 and TRBJ2-7, with 9 bases fitting TRBD1. The V segment lost 5 bases and the J segment 7 bases; nucleotides outside the gene matches: 6. The germline V gene encodes CDR1 MNHEY and CDR2 SMNVEV (reference sequence). The CDR3 sequence is 13 residues long.

This clonotype was recorded at least ten times. The V gene is TRBV6-1, the J gene TRBJ2-3; weak D call: TRBD2 (6 bases). The V end was cut by 5 bases, the J end by 1 base, with 13 bases between. There are 15 residues in the CDR3. Germline V gives CDR1 MNHNS, CDR2 SASEGT. The CDR3 bases are TGTGCCAGCAGTAGGACGGGACTCCGCACAGATACGCAGTATTTT. Protein product: CASSRTGLRTDTQYF.

This clonotype was detected ten times or more. The CDR3 DNA follows: TGTGCCAGCAGTTTAGGGGACAGGGGGAATGAAAAACTGTTTTTT. Translated: CASSLGDRGNEKLFF. This chain uses TRBV12-3 or TRBV12-4 with TRBJ1-4, with TRBD1 matching 11 bases. Trimming took 1 base from V and 5 from J; bases not matched to a gene: 0. CDR3 length equals 15 residues.

The chain links TRBV20-1 to TRBJ2-2; D gene ambiguous. Trimming stripped 2 bases from V and 8 bases from J, with 15 bases between. Germline CDR1 reads DFQATT; CDR2 reads SNEGSKA (reference sequence). The CDR3 runs 14 residues. This chain's CDR3 is CSARRTPALGELFF. The CDR3 DNA reads as TGCAGTGCTAGAAGGACCCCGGCCCTGGGGGAGCTGTTTTTT.

A word on this clonotype: A much larger clone lies one base from this, so it may be a read error. The chain has TRBV2 and TRBJ1-4; D unresolved. The CDR3 covers 13 residues. CDR1 SNHLY and CDR2 FYNNEI come from the germline V gene. V was clipped by 10 bases and J by 8 bases, with 17 bases between them. The CDR3 bases are TGTGCCACTACCGGGATAGCGGGGGAAAAACTGTTTTTT. Translating it yields CATTGIAGEKLFF.

This clonotype was picked up many times. The chain couples TRBV2 to TRBJ2-1; 8 bases line up with TRBD2. V lost 3 bases and J lost 8; bases outside the gene matches: 9. This CDR3 is 15 amino acids long. Germline CDR1 is SNHLY and CDR2 is FYNNEI. CDR3 nucleotides: TGTGCCAGCAGTGAGCTGGGTAGCGGGATCGATGAGCAGTTCTTC. The encoded protein is CASSELGSGIDEQFF. The variable domain in full, completed from reference TRBV2 and TRBJ2-1, reads EPEVTQTPSHQVTQMGQEVILRCVPISNHLYFYWYRQILGQKVEFLVSFYNNEISEKSEIFDDQFSVERPDGSNFTLKIRSTKLEDSAMYFCASSELGSGIDEQFFGPGTRLTVL.